Each of the 4 T cell receptor beta chains below was sequenced from the same sample in a study of T cells in Graves' hyperthyroidism and ophthalmopathy. TCR beta CDR3 regions were amplified from RNA transcripts. The TCR CDR3 was amplified in a first-round RT-PCR using the HTBI primer set. TCRdb reanalysed the multiplex PCR reads using MiXCR and keeps one entry per CDR3 protein. The sample includes roughly 400,000 distinct CDR3 sequences, 11% to 15% seen only once; the top ten take 25% to 30%. Sequenced: blood. Receptor source: a man in his fifties or sixties with Graves' ophthalmopathy.

This clonotype was seen repeatedly, ten times or more. The rearrangement joins TRBV11-2 to TRBJ2-2, with a possible D match to TRBD1 (5 bases). This CDR3 is 15 amino acids long. Germline CDR1 and CDR2: SGHAT and FQNNGV. V lost 1 base and J 9 bases, leaving 15 bases between the germline ends. CDR3 residues: CASSLGGRMHRELFF. The CDR3 DNA reads as TGTGCCAGCAGCTTAGGGGGCCGGATGCACCGGGAGCTGTTTTTT. Supplemented by reference TRBV11-2 and TRBJ2-2, the full variable domain reads EAGVAQSPRYKIIEKRQSVAFWCNPISGHATLYWYQQILGQGPKLLIQFQNNGVVDDSQLPKDRFSAERLKGVDSTLKIQPAKLEDSAVYLCASSLGGRMHRELFFGEGSRLTVL.

This rearrangement joins TRBV27 to TRBJ2-2; D gene uncertain. In germline, CDR1 is MNHEY, CDR2 SMNVEV (reference sequence). CDR3 length: 16 residues. The germline V and J ends were trimmed by 2 bases and 2 bases, with 12 bases remaining between them. The CDR3 loop reads CASSLVRASNTGELFF. The CDR3 nucleotides read TGTGCCAGCAGTTTAGTCCGAGCGAGCAACACCGGGGAGCTGTTTTTT.

This clonotype was found many times. J is TRBJ2-7 and V is TRBV3-1, with 13 bases aligning to TRBD2. Germline CDR1 and CDR2: LGHDT and YNNKEL (reference sequence). V dropped 5 bases and J dropped 0; count of bases not matched to a gene: 4. The CDR3 has 16 amino acids. Here the CDR3 reads CASSGRTSGSSYEQYF. The CDR3, as DNA: TGTGCCAGCAGCGGGAGGACTAGCGGGAGCTCCTACGAGCAGTACTTC.

This clonotype was seen many times. The chain couples TRBV20-1 to TRBJ2-3; 7 bases are a match to TRBD2. The CDR3 has 15 residues. The ends lost 3 bases at V and 4 bases at J; junction bases unmatched: 10. CDR1 is DFQATT and CDR2 is SNEGSKA in the germline V gene (reference sequence). The CDR3 sequence: CSASGTAGAADTQYF. Written as DNA, the CDR3 is TGCAGTGCTAGCGGAACGGCGGGAGCAGCAGATACGCAGTATTTT.